This T cell receptor (beta chain) was profiled in a study of neoadjuvant anti-PD-1 for oral cavity cancer. Looked up from germline, CDR1 is SGHVS and CDR2 is FQNEAQ. This CDR3 is built from 13 residues. Trimming cost V 7 bases and J 0 bases, with 9 bases left between them. The time point is: after neoadjuvant nivolumab, at surgical resection. Produced via immunoSEQ multiplex PCR; TCRdb's table is partial and in-frame only. Among approximately 37,000 clones listed, roughly two fifths were seen once. The V call is TRBV7-8, the J call TRBJ1-1; D is perhaps TRBD1 (6 bases). The source is a person aged 35-79 years with oral cavity squamous cell carcinoma. The material was tumor tissue, obtained after nivolumab (anti-PD-1) treatment. This CDR3 is CASMGQVNTEAFF. The CDR3 DNA sequence: TGTGCCAGCATGGGACAAGTGAACACTGAAGCTTTCTTT.